This T cell receptor beta chain derives from a study of shared clonotypes between healthy human individuals. Unsorted samples relied on roughly 100 million PBMCs, which served as the source of genomic DNA. Deep-level settings were used for running the assay. Input per replicate PCR of unsorted PBMC was 300 ng DNA, corresponding to 25,000 to 30,000 T cell genomes. The unsorted PBMC sample used ten immunoSEQ deep assay plates. Sequencing was performed with immunoSEQ multiplex PCR; in TCRdb, only in-frame clones are kept and a portion is missing. In the table there are more than 400,000 clones, about 72% of which are singletons. Sequenced: PBMCs. The receptor's source is a woman aged 40 to 50 in good health. Some clones in this sample may be carry-over from other donors' samples.

CDR3 region: CASSFIAVTSTDTQYF. The CDR3 DNA reads as TGTGCCAGCAGCTTTATAGCGGTAACGAGCACAGATACGCAGTATTTT. The chain carries TRBV28 and TRBJ2-3; D might be TRBD2 (6 bases). CDR3 size: 16 residues. V lost 6 bases and J lost 0, with 16 bases in between. Germline assignment: CDR1 MDHEN and CDR2 SYDVKM.